Listed here is a single TCR beta chain. The data stem from a study of blood T cell repertoires in COVID-19. Germline CDR1 is SGHRS and CDR2 is YFSETQ. This CDR3 is built from 14 residues. With 0 bases removed from V and 4 bases from J, the gap between germline ends came to 10 bases. In the original workflow: Nucleated cell number was recorded as an estimate derived from reference gene primer amplification. Clones were sequenced by immunoSEQ multiplex PCR, and TCRdb holds only the in-frame ones, with some missing. V, J and clone size were drawn from that table, and D and trimming were deduced from the DNA. The data contain around 300,000 clones, 88% of them singletons. Participant-reported clinical history was the basis for cohort assignment. Two consecutive negative NP/OP PCR tests, clearance, or resolved symptoms defined Cohort 3 recovery.

The specimen was PBMCs or T cells enriched from blood (not recorded which). This sequence was found in a woman between 50 and 59 years old who had recovered from COVID-19. The gene calls are TRBV5-1 and TRBJ1-2; D unresolved. The CDR3: CASSLGLTGYGYTF. The CDR3 DNA reads TGCGCCAGCAGCTTGGGCCTGACGGGCTATGGCTACACCTTC.